This TCR beta chain was obtained from a study of blood T cell repertoires in COVID-19. The overall study: Some COVID-19 samples were acute and others convalescent; all came from the United States, Italy and Spain. In each case, the material was cDNA or gDNA derived from T cells, B-cell-depleted T cells, or PBMCs.

This CDR3 contains 13 residues. The germline V and J ends were trimmed by 4 bases and 4 bases, with 11 bases remaining between them. CDR1 SGHNT and CDR2 YYREEE come from the germline V gene (reference sequence). The table came from immunoSEQ multiplex PCR; TCRdb's copy has only in-frame clones and leaves some out. The sample shows a few hundred thousand clones, about nine tenths of them seen only once. The chain employs TRBV5-4 and TRBJ1-2; no clear D. The TCR originated in a man between 18 and 29 years old with active or convalescent COVID-19. Sequences were obtained from peripheral blood. The CDR3 spells CASSEEASYGYTF. The CDR3 nucleotides read TGTGCCAGCAGCGAAGAGGCTAGCTATGGCTACACCTTC.